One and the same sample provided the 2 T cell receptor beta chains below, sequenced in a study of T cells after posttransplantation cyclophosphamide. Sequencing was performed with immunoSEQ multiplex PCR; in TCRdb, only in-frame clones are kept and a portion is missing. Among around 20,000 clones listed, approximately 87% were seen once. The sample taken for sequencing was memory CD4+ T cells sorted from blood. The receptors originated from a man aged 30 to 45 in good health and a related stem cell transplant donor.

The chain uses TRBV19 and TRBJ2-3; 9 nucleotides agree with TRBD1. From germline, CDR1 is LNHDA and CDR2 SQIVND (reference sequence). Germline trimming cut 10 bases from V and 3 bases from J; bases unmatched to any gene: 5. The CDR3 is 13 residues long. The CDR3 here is CATSDRGTDTQYF. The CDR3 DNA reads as TGTGCCACCTCGGACAGGGGAACAGATACGCAGTATTTT.

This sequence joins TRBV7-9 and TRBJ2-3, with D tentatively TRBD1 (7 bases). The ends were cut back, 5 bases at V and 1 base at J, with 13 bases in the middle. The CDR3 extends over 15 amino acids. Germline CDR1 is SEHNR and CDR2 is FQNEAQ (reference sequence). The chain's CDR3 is CASSGGGGRTDTQYF. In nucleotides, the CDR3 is TGTGCCAGCAGCGGAGGGGGCGGGCGCACAGATACGCAGTATTTT.